The source of this T cell receptor beta chain is a study of cytomegalovirus exposure and HLA in healthy donors. Turning to the study itself: HLA-typed donors were the source of around 85 million unique TCRs held in an early data release.

General study findings and limits: Researchers reported from a later analysis that most CMV-associated TCR beta chains appeared HLA-restricted. In a later analysis, an Asian-associated ancestry cluster reportedly showed fewer N-insertions than the 666-donor mean. The CMV antigen specificity of a few CMV-associated chains was confirmed through in vitro analysis.

Trimming cost V 3 bases and J 3 bases, with 12 bases left between them. CDR1 is LNHDA and CDR2 is SQIVND in the germline V gene (reference sequence). This CDR3 has 14 amino acids. As regards this clone: Antigen unknown.

PCR primers comprised 60 Vbeta and 13 Jbeta primers. Method: immunoSEQ multiplex PCR; TCRdb's copy keeps in-frame clones and lacks some. The sample has some 160,000 clones, approximately 80% seen once; the top ten hold 1.5%. V is TRBV19 and J is TRBJ2-7; weak D call: TRBD1 (6 bases). The sequence derives from a woman younger than 30 in good health and CMV-seronegative. Material: PBMCs. CDR3 coding DNA: TGTGCCAGTAGTATCGAGACAGGAAACTACGAGCAGTACTTC. It yields the protein CASSIETGNYEQYF.